A selection of T cell receptor beta chains follows, all from one sample in a study of a mutant IDH1 vaccine in newly diagnosed glioma. Measured with immunoSEQ multiplex PCR; TCRdb has only the in-frame clones, and not every one. The data show tens of thousands of clones, under 90% seen once. Their specific antigens are unknown. Sequencing used PBMCs, obtained from a glioma patient whose treatment included an IDH1 peptide vaccine. The source is a young man with glioma. Both conserved end residues are part of each CDR3. A D gene is named only where the DNA matches it firmly. Some rows have no size entry. The others give once, few or many, or a class for an expanded clone.

CDR3aa: CASSLTVTGEMWETQYF
CDR3nt: TGTGCCAGCAGCTTAACCGTGACAGGGGAAATGTGGGAGACCCAGTACTTC
j_gene: TRBJ2-5
abundance: .
v_gene: TRBV11-1
d_gene: TRBD1

CDR3aa: CASSQDKNSPLHF
CDR3nt: TGTGCCAGCAGCCAAGATAAGAATTCACCCCTCCACTTT
j_gene: TRBJ1-6
abundance: .
v_gene: TRBV4-2
d_gene: .

CDR3aa: CSVQGDSLSTDTQYF
CDR3nt: TGCAGCGTTCAAGGGGACAGCCTTAGCACAGATACGCAGTATTTT
j_gene: TRBJ2-3
abundance: .
v_gene: TRBV29-1
d_gene: TRBD1

CDR3aa: CASRLNEKLFF
CDR3nt: TGTGCCAGCAGACTAAACGAAAAACTGTTTTTT
j_gene: TRBJ1-4
abundance: .
v_gene: TRBV28
d_gene: .

CDR3aa: CSVEASGGPISPYNEQFF
CDR3nt: TGCAGCGTTGAGGCTAGCGGGGGGCCCATCTCCCCCTACAATGAGCAGTTCTTC
j_gene: TRBJ2-1
abundance: .
v_gene: TRBV29-1
d_gene: TRBD2

CDR3aa: CASSQRRDSPLHF
CDR3nt: TGTGCCAGCAGCCAAAGAAGGGACTCACCCCTCCACTTT
j_gene: TRBJ1-6
abundance: .
v_gene: TRBV14
d_gene: .

CDR3aa: CASSSRLAGALYEQYF
CDR3nt: TGTGCCAGCAGCTCCCGACTAGCGGGGGCTCTCTACGAGCAGTACTTC
j_gene: TRBJ2-7
abundance: .
v_gene: TRBV13
d_gene: TRBD2

CDR3aa: CASSETGLAGGETQYF
CDR3nt: TGTGCCAGCAGTGAAACGGGACTAGCGGGGGGGGAGACCCAGTACTTC
j_gene: TRBJ2-5
abundance: .
v_gene: TRBV6-1
d_gene: TRBD2

CDR3aa: CASSDWGASNYGYTF
CDR3nt: TGTGCCAGCAGTGATTGGGGGGCGTCTAACTATGGCTACACCTTC
j_gene: TRBJ1-2
abundance: .
v_gene: TRBV6-1
d_gene: .

CDR3aa: CASTPSGTGQETQYF
CDR3nt: TGTGCCAGCACCCCTTCCGGGACAGGGCAAGAGACCCAGTACTTC
j_gene: TRBJ2-5
abundance: .
v_gene: TRBV28
d_gene: TRBD1

CDR3aa: CASSLNLAGNGEQYF
CDR3nt: TGCGCCAGCAGCTTGAACCTAGCGGGAAACGGCGAGCAGTACTTC
j_gene: TRBJ2-7
abundance: .
v_gene: TRBV5-1
d_gene: TRBD2

CDR3aa: CASSENSGGADTQYF
CDR3nt: TGTGCCAGCAGTGAGAATAGCGGGGGGGCAGATACGCAGTATTTT
j_gene: TRBJ2-3
abundance: .
v_gene: TRBV6-4
d_gene: TRBD2

CDR3aa: CASSFRGSNYGYTF
CDR3nt: TGTGCCAGCAGCTTCCGGGGGTCCAACTATGGCTACACCTTC
j_gene: TRBJ1-2
abundance: .
v_gene: TRBV5-4
d_gene: .

CDR3aa: CASSIGRGSGELFF
CDR3nt: TGTGCCAGTAGTATAGGAAGGGGGTCCGGGGAGCTGTTTTTT
j_gene: TRBJ2-2
abundance: .
v_gene: TRBV19
d_gene: .

CDR3aa: CASSQGQGSNSPLHF
CDR3nt: TGCGCCAGCAGCCAGGGACAGGGGAGTAATTCACCCCTCCACTTT
j_gene: TRBJ1-6
abundance: .
v_gene: TRBV4-3
d_gene: TRBD1

CDR3aa: CASSRGQGAYEQYF
CDR3nt: TGTGCCAGCAGCCGAGGACAGGGGGCTTACGAGCAGTACTTC
j_gene: TRBJ2-7
abundance: .
v_gene: TRBV7-2
d_gene: TRBD1

CDR3aa: CASSDPGYTGELFF
CDR3nt: TGTGCCAGCAGCGACCCAGGATACACCGGGGAGCTGTTTTTT
j_gene: TRBJ2-2
abundance: .
v_gene: TRBV7-2
d_gene: .

CDR3aa: CASRLDGINSPLHF
CDR3nt: TGTGCCAGCAGATTAGACGGCATCAATTCACCCCTCCACTTT
j_gene: TRBJ1-6
abundance: .
v_gene: TRBV7-9
d_gene: .

CDR3aa: CASSFLAGGPQETQYF
CDR3nt: TGTGCCAGCAGTTTTCTAGCGGGGGGTCCCCAAGAGACCCAGTACTTC
j_gene: TRBJ2-5
abundance: .
v_gene: TRBV27
d_gene: TRBD2

CDR3aa: CATWGGQETQYF
CDR3nt: TGTGCCACCTGGGGGGGACAAGAGACCCAGTACTTC
j_gene: TRBJ2-5
abundance: .
v_gene: TRBV2
d_gene: TRBD2

CDR3aa: CASRMRTGIEKLFF
CDR3nt: TGTGCCAGCAGAATGAGGACAGGTATTGAAAAACTGTTTTTT
j_gene: TRBJ1-4
abundance: .
v_gene: TRBV6-1
d_gene: TRBD1

CDR3aa: CASSFYSNQPQHF
CDR3nt: TGTGCCAGCAGTTTTTATAGCAATCAGCCCCAGCATTTT
j_gene: TRBJ1-5
abundance: .
v_gene: TRBV27
d_gene: .

CDR3aa: CSVEDLGGMNTEAFF
CDR3nt: TGCAGCGTTGAAGATCTAGGGGGCATGAACACTGAAGCTTTCTTT
j_gene: TRBJ1-1
abundance: .
v_gene: TRBV29-1
d_gene: TRBD1

CDR3aa: CASMTGESYEQYF
CDR3nt: TGTGCCAGCATGACAGGGGAATCCTACGAGCAGTACTTC
j_gene: TRBJ2-7
abundance: .
v_gene: TRBV2
d_gene: TRBD1

CDR3aa: CASSLFGTGENIQYF
CDR3nt: TGTGCCAGCAGCTTGTTTGGGACAGGGGAAAACATTCAGTACTTC
j_gene: TRBJ2-4
abundance: .
v_gene: TRBV5-5
d_gene: TRBD1

CDR3aa: CASSDPGQGVAGANVLTF
CDR3nt: TGTGCCAGCAGTGACCCGGGACAAGGAGTGGCTGGGGCCAACGTCCTGACTTTC
j_gene: TRBJ2-6
abundance: few
v_gene: TRBV25-1
d_gene: .

CDR3aa: CASRWTGGTAFF
CDR3nt: TGTGCCAGCAGATGGACAGGGGGCACAGCTTTCTTT
j_gene: TRBJ1-1
abundance: .
v_gene: TRBV6-5
d_gene: TRBD1

CDR3aa: CASSLARAYEQYF
CDR3nt: TGTGCCAGCAGCTTAGCCAGGGCCTACGAGCAGTACTTC
j_gene: TRBJ2-7
abundance: .
v_gene: TRBV7-3
d_gene: .

CDR3aa: CASSRTPPSGATDTQYF
CDR3nt: TGTGCCAGCAGCCGAACTCCCCCTAGCGGGGCCACAGATACGCAGTATTTT
j_gene: TRBJ2-3
abundance: few
v_gene: TRBV28
d_gene: TRBD2

CDR3aa: CASSPPGGYNEQFF
CDR3nt: TGTGCCAGCAGTCCCCCGGGAGGGTACAATGAGCAGTTCTTC
j_gene: TRBJ2-1
abundance: .
v_gene: TRBV28
d_gene: TRBD2

CDR3aa: CASSRDYAGANVLTF
CDR3nt: TGTGCCAGCTCACGCGACTACGCTGGGGCCAACGTCCTGACTTTC
j_gene: TRBJ2-6
abundance: .
v_gene: TRBV18
d_gene: .

CDR3aa: CASSLLANTGELFF
CDR3nt: TGTGCCAGCAGCTTATTAGCGAACACCGGGGAGCTGTTTTTT
j_gene: TRBJ2-2
abundance: few
v_gene: TRBV7-3
d_gene: .

CDR3aa: CASSLESATADTQYF
CDR3nt: TGCGCCAGCAGCTTGGAGTCGGCGACAGCAGATACGCAGTATTTT
j_gene: TRBJ2-3
abundance: .
v_gene: TRBV5-1
d_gene: .